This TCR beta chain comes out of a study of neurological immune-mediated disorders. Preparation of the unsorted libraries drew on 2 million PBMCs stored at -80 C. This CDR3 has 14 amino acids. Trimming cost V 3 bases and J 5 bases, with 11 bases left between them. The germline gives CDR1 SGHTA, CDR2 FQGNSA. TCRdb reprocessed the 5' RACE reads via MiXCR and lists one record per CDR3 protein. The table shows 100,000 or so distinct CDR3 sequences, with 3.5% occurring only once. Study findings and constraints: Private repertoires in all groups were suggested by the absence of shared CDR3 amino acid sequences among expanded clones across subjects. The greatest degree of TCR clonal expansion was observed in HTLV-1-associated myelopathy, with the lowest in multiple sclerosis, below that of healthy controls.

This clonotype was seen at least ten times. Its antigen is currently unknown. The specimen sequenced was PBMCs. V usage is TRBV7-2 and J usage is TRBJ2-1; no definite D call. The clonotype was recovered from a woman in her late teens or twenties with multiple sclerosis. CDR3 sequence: CASSLAPLDNEQFF. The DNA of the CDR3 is TGTGCCAGCAGCTTGGCCCCCCTAGACAATGAGCAGTTCTTC.